The 14 T cell receptor beta chains below were found in one sample sequenced in a study of cytomegalovirus exposure and HLA in healthy donors (dated 2017 in TCRdb). Libraries were built with the immunoSEQ multiplex PCR assay. For the multiplex PCR, a mixture combining 60 forward primers for TCR Vbeta segments and 13 reverse primers for TCR Jbeta segments was used. TCRdb's version of the immuneACCESS table is confined to in-frame rearrangements and falls short of the full clone set. An unresolved V gene accounts for under half of the shortfall where checked; the remainder is of unknown origin. The sample profile shows under 150,000 clones; about 85% of them were found once. The top ten clones comprise 1.5% to 2% of the sample. Sequences were obtained from PBMCs. Every receptor here comes from a boy aged 5-17 years in good health and CMV-seronegative.

The J gene is TRBJ1-5, the V gene TRBV7-9; TRBD1 matches 7 bases. The CDR3 spans 16 residues. V gave up 1 base and J gave up 2 bases; unmatched junction bases: 5. Germline loops: CDR1 SEHNR, CDR2 FQNEAQ (reference sequence). The CDR3 DNA follows: TGTGCCAGCAGCTTAGAAACAGGGGTTGGCAATCAGCCCCAGCATTTT. This codes for CASSLETGVGNQPQHF.

Concerning this clone itself: A read error may account for a junction end that differs from germline. The chain employs TRBV5-1 and TRBJ2-7, with D maybe TRBD1 (5 bases). The germline gives CDR1 SGHRS, CDR2 YFSETQ. CDR3 length equals 14 residues. CDR3 protein: CASSWGGNSDEQYF. The CDR3 region has the DNA TGCGCCAGCAGCTGGGGCGGCAACTCCGACGAGCAGTACTTC. The complete variable domain, with remaining parts taken from reference TRBV5-1 and TRBJ2-7, reads KAGVTQTPRYLIKTRGQQVTLSCSPISGHRSVSWYQQTPGQGLQFLFEYFSETQRNKGNFPGRFSGRQFSNSRSEMNVSTLELGDSALYLCASSWGGNSDEQYFGPGTRLTVT.

The chain has TRBV7-9 and TRBJ2-3; 9 bases are shared with TRBD1. The CDR3 contains 14 residues. Germline trimming cut 6 bases from V and 4 bases from J; bases unmatched to any gene: 5. CDR1 is SEHNR, CDR2 FQNEAQ, per germline (reference sequence). The CDR3 nucleotides read TGTGCCAGCAGGGGGACAGGGTCCCCAGATACGCAGTATTTT. The encoded protein is CASRGTGSPDTQYF.

This chain connects TRBV6-1 to TRBJ2-7; D is perhaps TRBD1 (5 bases). Germline V gene data show CDR1 as MNHNS and CDR2 as SASEGT. The CDR3 sequence is 14 residues long. Trimming shortened V by 6 bases and J by 0 bases, and 12 bases separated the two germline ends. Here the CDR3 DNA reads TGTGCCAGCAGCTTACAGGAGACCTCCTACGAGCAGTACTTC. Translating it yields CASSLQETSYEQYF.

This chain links TRBV10-3 with TRBJ1-1; D perhaps matches TRBD1 (5 bases). Germline V gene data show CDR1 as ENHRY and CDR2 as SYGVKD. Trimming shortened V by 5 bases and J by 0 bases, and 16 bases separated the two germline ends. The CDR3 spans 16 residues. The CDR3 coding sequence is TGTGCCATCAGTATTACCCCCCTGACAGTGAACACTGAAGCTTTCTTT. It translates to CAISITPLTVNTEAFF.

The chain employs TRBV7-6 and TRBJ2-1; perhaps TRBD2 as D (6 bases). There are 15 residues in the CDR3. The V gene's germline CDR1 is SGHVS and CDR2 FNYEAQ. The V and J ends lost 5 bases and 0 bases respectively, with 11 bases between them. Written as DNA, the CDR3 is TGTGCCAGCAGCGAAGTCGGGGGCTCCTACAATGAGCAGTTCTTC. Protein product: CASSEVGGSYNEQFF.

This chain uses TRBV4-2 with TRBJ2-1, with 7 bases lining up with TRBD1. Germline V gene data show CDR1 as LGHNA and CDR2 as YNFKEQ. V was pared by 3 bases and J by 6 bases, with 11 bases of the junction left unmatched. The CDR3 totals 16 residues. CDR3 residues: CASSQEQGRGSNEQFF. In nucleotides, the CDR3 is TGTGCCAGCAGCCAGGAACAGGGGAGAGGGAGCAATGAGCAGTTCTTC.

The chain is built from TRBV29-1 and TRBJ2-1; no reliable D call. Germline lookup yields CDR1 SQVTM and CDR2 ANQGSEA. The ends were cut back, 7 bases at V and 7 bases at J, with 8 bases in the middle. The CDR3 is 10 residues long. This CDR3 reads CSGHSNEQFF. CDR3 sequence (DNA): TGCAGCGGACACTCTAATGAGCAGTTCTTC.

The V call is TRBV2, the J call TRBJ1-2; 7 positions match TRBD1. The CDR3 runs 13 residues. Germline V lookup: CDR1 SNHLY, CDR2 FYNNEI. The V segment lost 9 bases and the J segment 3 bases; nucleotides outside the gene matches: 7. The CDR3 protein is CARSSTGDYGYTF. DNA of the CDR3: TGTGCCAGAAGTAGTACAGGGGACTATGGCTACACCTTC.

The chain has TRBV29-1 and TRBJ1-1, with TRBD1 as a possible D gene (5 bases). CDR1 and CDR2 (germline): SQVTM, ANQGSEA. This CDR3 is 15 amino acids long. Trimming removed 3 bases from V and 0 bases from J, with 14 bases in between. CDR3 coding DNA: TGCAGCGTTGAGGGCAGGGCTTCCATGAACACTGAAGCTTTCTTT. Amino acid sequence: CSVEGRASMNTEAFF.

The chain employs TRBV19 and TRBJ2-7; 7 nucleotides line up with TRBD1. The ends lost 3 bases at V and 6 bases at J; junction bases unmatched: 11. Germline V gene sequence: CDR1 LNHDA, CDR2 SQIVND (reference sequence). This CDR3 region has 15 residues. The CDR3 DNA is TGTGCCAGTAGTATCCGACAGGGCGATTTCTCCGAGCAGTACTTC. As protein: CASSIRQGDFSEQYF.

In its sample, this clone was seen once. The rearrangement links TRBV29-1 to TRBJ1-2; 9 bases are a match to TRBD1. The germline gives CDR1 SQVTM, CDR2 ANQGSEA. The ends lost 3 bases at V and 5 bases at J; junction bases unmatched: 1. There are 12 residues in the CDR3. The CDR3 sequence: CSVEDRGYGYTF. CDR3 bases: TGCAGCGTTGAGGACAGGGGTTATGGCTACACCTTC.

V is TRBV11-2 and J is TRBJ2-7, with D possibly being TRBD2 (6 bases). The length of the CDR3 is 14 residues. V was pared by 3 bases and J by 0 bases, with 9 bases between. Germline CDR1 SGHAT, CDR2 FQNNGV. The CDR3 protein is CASSFGGFSYEQYF. The CDR3 DNA is TGTGCCAGCAGCTTCGGGGGTTTCTCCTACGAGCAGTACTTC.

Written as DNA, the CDR3 is TGTGCCAGCAGCGTCTTTGACCGGGGAACAGATACGCAGTATTTT. It yields the protein CASSVFDRGTDTQYF. The chain has TRBV9 and TRBJ2-3, with D tentatively TRBD2 (5 bases). V was shortened by 2 bases and J by 3 bases, with 13 bases between the two germline ends. The CDR3 spans 15 residues. The germline CDR1 and CDR2 sequences are SGDLS and YYNGEE.